The present entry profiles one TCR beta chain with its context. A read error may account for a junction end that differs from germline. Germline loops: CDR1 SGHDT, CDR2 YYEEEE. The CDR3 length is 14 residues. This record belongs to a study of kidney transplant recipient with SARS-CoV-2 infection. TCRdb processed the reads anew with MiXCR; each CDR3 protein has one entry. This table holds approximately 250,000 distinct CDR3 sequences, 29% found once. This TCR was sampled from a male patient in his thirties who had COVID-19 and was a kidney transplant recipient. The graft donor may have given rise to some T cells. Sample: a blood sample, taken at baseline and between days 110 and 120 from a kidney transplant recipient. The genes are TRBV5-6 and TRBJ2-1; no definite D call. Here the CDR3 reads CASSLGQTYNEQLF. In DNA, the CDR3 is TGTGCCAGCAGCTTGGGGCAGACCTACAATGAGCAGCTCTTC.